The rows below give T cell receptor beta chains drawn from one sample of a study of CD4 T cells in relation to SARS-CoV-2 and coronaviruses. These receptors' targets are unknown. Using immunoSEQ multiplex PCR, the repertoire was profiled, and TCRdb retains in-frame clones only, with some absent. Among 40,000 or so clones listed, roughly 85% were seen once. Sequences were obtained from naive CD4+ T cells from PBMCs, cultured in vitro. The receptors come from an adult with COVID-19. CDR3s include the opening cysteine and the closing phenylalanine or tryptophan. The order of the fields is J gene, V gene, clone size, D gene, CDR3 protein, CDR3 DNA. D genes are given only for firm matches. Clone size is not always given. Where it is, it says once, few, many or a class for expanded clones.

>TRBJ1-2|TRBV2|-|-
CASSDGGGGYGYTF
TGTGCCAGCAGTGATGGGGGAGGGGGCTATGGCTACACCTTC
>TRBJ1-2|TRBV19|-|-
CASSVNRDKQNGYTF
TGTGCCAGTAGTGTAAACCGGGACAAGCAAAATGGCTACACCTTC
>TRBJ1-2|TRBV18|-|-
CASSPNSAANYGYTF
TGTGCCAGCTCACCAAATAGCGCAGCTAACTATGGCTACACCTTC
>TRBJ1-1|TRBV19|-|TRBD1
CASSLWTGRGNTEAFF
TGTGCCAGTAGTCTATGGACAGGGAGGGGGAACACTGAAGCTTTCTTT
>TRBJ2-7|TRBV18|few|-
CASSSGNSYEQYF
TGTGCCAGCTCATCCGGGAACTCCTACGAGCAGTACTTC
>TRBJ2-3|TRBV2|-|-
CASTGTSAIRDTQYF
TGTGCCAGCACCGGGACTTCTGCTATTCGGGATACGCAGTATTTT
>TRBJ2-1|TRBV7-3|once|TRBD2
CASTKESGRSGEQFF
TGTGCCAGCACCAAGGAGAGCGGGAGATCGGGTGAGCAGTTCTTC
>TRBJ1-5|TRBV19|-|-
CASSMSSLNQPQHF
TGTGCCAGTAGTATGAGTAGCCTCAATCAGCCCCAGCATTTT
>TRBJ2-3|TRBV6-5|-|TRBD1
CASGRDRYTDTQYF
TGTGCCTCCGGGCGGGACAGGTACACAGATACGCAGTATTTT
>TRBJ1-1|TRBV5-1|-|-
CASSLVFRGMNTEAFF
TGCGCCAGCAGCTTGGTGTTTAGAGGGATGAACACTGAAGCTTTCTTT
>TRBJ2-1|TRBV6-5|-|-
CASSYQSLANNEQFF
TGTGCCAGCAGTTATCAGTCCCTTGCTAACAATGAGCAGTTCTTC
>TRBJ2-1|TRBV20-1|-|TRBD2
CSASPPVGTSGTYNEQFF
TGCAGTGCTAGTCCACCGGTAGGGACTAGCGGGACATACAATGAGCAGTTCTTC
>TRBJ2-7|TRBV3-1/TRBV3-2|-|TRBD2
CASSPGLAGTYEQYF
TGTGCCAGCAGCCCGGGACTAGCGGGAACCTACGAGCAGTACTTC
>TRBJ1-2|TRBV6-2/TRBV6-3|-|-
CASSRPGYTF
TGTGCCAGCAGCCGACCTGGCTACACCTTC
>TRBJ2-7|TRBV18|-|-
CASSHSDKSSYEQYF
TGTGCCAGCTCCCACTCGGACAAGAGCTCCTACGAGCAGTACTTC
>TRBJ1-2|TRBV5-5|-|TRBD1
CASSSGGNPTGYGYTF
TGTGCCAGCAGCTCAGGGGGGAACCCAACTGGCTATGGCTACACCTTC
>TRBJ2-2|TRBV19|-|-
CASSMTTWNTGELFF
TGTGCCAGTTCAATGACCACCTGGAACACCGGGGAGCTGTTTTTT
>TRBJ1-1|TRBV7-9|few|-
CASSLPPRRAFRPTEAFF
TGTGCCAGCAGCCTGCCCCCCCGTAGGGCTTTTAGACCCACTGAAGCTTTCTTT
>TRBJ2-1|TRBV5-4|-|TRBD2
CASSSLAGSYNEQFF
TGTGCCAGCAGCTCACTAGCGGGAAGCTACAATGAGCAGTTCTTC
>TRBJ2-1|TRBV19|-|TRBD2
CASSMRWRELGDEQFF
TGTGCCAGTAGTATGAGGTGGCGGGAGCTAGGAGATGAGCAGTTCTTC